Listed here are 10 T cell receptor beta chains from one sample, sequenced in a study of blood T cell repertoires in COVID-19. Profiling relied on immunoSEQ multiplex PCR, and the TCRdb table lists in-frame clones only, not all of them. The data show roughly 100,000 clones, around 83% seen once. The sequenced sample was peripheral blood. The receptor source for this set is a man aged 70-80 years with active or convalescent COVID-19.

The chain recombines TRBV28 with TRBJ1-2, with 8 nucleotides matching TRBD1. The CDR3 totals 13 residues. V trimming: 6 bases; J trimming: 4 bases; junction bases outside the gene matches: 4. Germline V gene sequence: CDR1 MDHEN, CDR2 SYDVKM. The CDR3 protein is CASSPTGGYGYTF. For the CDR3, the DNA is TGTGCCAGCAGCCCTACAGGGGGCTATGGCTACACCTTC.

V is TRBV19 and J is TRBJ2-2; D perhaps matches TRBD1 (6 bases). The CDR3 sequence is 13 residues long. CDR1 is LNHDA, CDR2 SQIVND, per germline (reference sequence). Trimming shortened V by 6 bases and J by 6 bases, and 11 bases separated the two germline ends. CDR3 sequence: CASSQDRPGELFF. The CDR3 DNA follows: TGTGCCAGTAGCCAAGACAGGCCCGGGGAGCTGTTTTTT.

This rearrangement joins TRBV12-3 or TRBV12-4 to TRBJ1-2; 8 nucleotides agree with TRBD1. Unmatched junction bases numbered 7, after V lost 6 bases and J lost 7 bases. This CDR3 has 13 residues. In DNA, the CDR3 is TGTGCCAGCAGAACAGGGGGAGTGGGTGGCTACACCTTC. Translated, it gives CASRTGGVGGYTF.

The chain is built from TRBV2 and TRBJ1-6; weak D call: TRBD1 (6 bases). Germline CDR1 reads SNHLY; CDR2 reads FYNNEI. The length of the CDR3 is 10 residues. With 8 bases removed from V and 14 bases from J, the gap between germline ends came to 10 bases. The CDR3 reads CASGGAALHF. Written as DNA, the CDR3 is TGTGCCAGCGGGGGGGCTGCCCTCCACTTT.

The sample holds one count of this clone. This chain joins TRBV14 and TRBJ2-3; D not certain. V gave up 1 base and J gave up 7 bases, with 6 bases separating them. The V gene's germline CDR1 is SGHDN and CDR2 FVKESK. The CDR3 is 12 amino acids. CDR3 coding DNA: TGTGCCAGCAGCCAAGCTGGCTATACGCAGTATTTT. This encodes CASSQAGYTQYF.

The J gene is TRBJ1-5, the V gene TRBV18, with 8 bases aligning to TRBD1. Germline-derived CDR1 and CDR2 are KGHSH and LQKENI. CDR3 length equals 14 residues. After removal of 6 bases from V and 5 bases from J, the junction contained 6 bases not matched to a gene. The CDR3 nucleotides read TGTGCCAGCTCTCTACAGGGGGAATATCAGCCCCAGCATTTT. Its protein product is CASSLQGEYQPQHF.

About this clone: Other DNA sequences in this sample translate to the same CDR3. This rearrangement joins TRBV7-3 to TRBJ2-5; D might be TRBD1 (6 bases). The CDR3 is 13 residues long. The germline gives CDR1 SGHTA, CDR2 FQGTGA. V dropped 4 bases and J dropped 5 bases, with 11 bases sitting between them. This CDR3 is CASSSGHGETQYF. The CDR3 DNA reads as TGTGCCAGCAGCTCGGGACACGGGGAGACCCAGTACTTC.

The rearrangement joins TRBV7-3 to TRBJ2-1, with D possibly matching TRBD2 (6 bases). This CDR3 has 12 amino acids. Germline CDR1 SGHTA, CDR2 FQGTGA. Trimming removed 2 bases at V and 10 bases at J, with 9 bases between. The CDR3 DNA reads as TGTGCCAGCAGCTTACCGGCGGGGGAGCAGTTCTTC. Its translation is CASSLPAGEQFF.

The chain combines TRBV19 with TRBJ2-6, with 12 bases fitting TRBD2. V dropped 3 bases and J dropped 2; count of bases not matched to a gene: 11. Germline V gene sequence: CDR1 LNHDA, CDR2 SQIVND (reference sequence). This CDR3 region has 20 residues. The CDR3 DNA reads as TGTGCCAGTAGTATTCGTGCTAGCGGGGGGGCTGTTGCTGGGGCCAACGTCCTGACTTTC. Its translation: CASSIRASGGAVAGANVLTF.

The V and J genes are TRBV4-1 and TRBJ2-5; 8 bases line up with TRBD1. V gave up 0 bases and J gave up 5 bases; unmatched junction bases: 11. The germline gives CDR1 MGHRA, CDR2 YSYEKL. This CDR3 is built from 17 residues. CDR3 sequence (DNA): TGCGCCAGCAGCCAAGATAGTCAGGCAGGGGGCGCCGAGACCCAGTACTTC. Its translation is CASSQDSQAGGAETQYF.